The TCR beta chain under discussion was sequenced for a study of T cell responses to AZD1222 COVID-19 vaccine. Whole-study results and caveats: Vaccination with two AZD1222 doses was followed by a rise in Spike-specific TCR breadth and depth. It should be noted that donors were predominantly white British and more often female, and clonal diversity was possibly underestimated. Repertoire collection took place solely once the T cell response had peaked.

Trimming took 3 bases from V and 3 from J, leaving 9 bases between them. Germline-derived CDR1 and CDR2 are MDHEN and SYDVKM. The CDR3 contains 14 residues. With respect to this clone: Its specificity is not known.

Both about-4-week and about-12-week second-dose recipients were combined. Produced via immunoSEQ multiplex PCR; TCRdb's table is partial and in-frame only. The sample carries 100,000 to 150,000 clones, approximately 85% recorded once. The origin of this receptor is an adult who received the AZD1222 COVID-19 vaccine. The chain uses TRBV28 and TRBJ1-5, with D possibly TRBD1 on 6 matching bases. This specimen was peripheral blood, taken 28 days after the second AZD1222 dose. The CDR3 DNA reads as TGTGCCAGCAGTTTGGGACAAGCCAATCAGCCCCAGCATTTT. It yields the protein CASSLGQANQPQHF.